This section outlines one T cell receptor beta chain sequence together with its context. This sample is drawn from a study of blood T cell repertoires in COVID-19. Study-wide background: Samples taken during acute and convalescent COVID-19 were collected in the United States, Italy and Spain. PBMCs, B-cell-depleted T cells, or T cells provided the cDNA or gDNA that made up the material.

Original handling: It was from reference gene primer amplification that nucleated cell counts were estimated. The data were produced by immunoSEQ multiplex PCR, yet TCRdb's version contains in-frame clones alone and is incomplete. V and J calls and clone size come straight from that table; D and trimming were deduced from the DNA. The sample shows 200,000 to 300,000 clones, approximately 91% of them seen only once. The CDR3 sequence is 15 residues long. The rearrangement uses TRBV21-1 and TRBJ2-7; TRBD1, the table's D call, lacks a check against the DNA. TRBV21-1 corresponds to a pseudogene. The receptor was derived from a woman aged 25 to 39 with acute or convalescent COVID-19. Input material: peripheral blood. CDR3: CASTVLGTGFYEQYF. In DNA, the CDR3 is TGTGCCAGCACCGTCCTCGGGACAGGGTTTTACGAGCAGTACTTC.